This record concerns one TCR beta chain sequence. This clonotype was seen ten or more times. It has no known antigen specificity. There are no base qualities to consult, and no much larger clone falls within one base. This sample was taken from a study of T cell repertoires in cytomegalovirus infection (dated by TCRdb to the late 2010s). For the wider study: The HLA type of each donor mattered for the analysis, because public TCR beta signatures pointed to carriage of CMV infection along with the matching HLA type.

Instrument on record: Illumina HiSeq 1500. TCRdb passed the public sequencing reads through fastp at Q25 and MiXCR, retaining productive beta sequences. When rows share a CDR3 protein, they turn into one entry using the most common DNA and genes. The sample records some 250,000 distinct CDR3 sequences, approximately 9% of which are singletons. The top ten constitute over 12% of the sample. CDR3 length: 16 amino acids, cysteine to phenylalanine. Here the CDR3 DNA is all that survives: 48 bases in frame from base 1. The junction shows trimming of 4 bases on V and 5 bases on J, and the gene matches do not reach 7 bases of it. The germline V gene (reference sequence) supplies CDR1 SEHNR and CDR2 FQNEAQ. What the work shows at the level of the full study, not this receptor alone: In both this cohort and an independent roughly 350-donor cohort, the cumulative frequency of public TCR beta family members distinguished carriers of CMV infection plus the relevant HLA type. The ex vivo response was dominated by HLA-C-restricted CMV-specific TCR beta clonotypes, which also provided the single most frequent clonotype in two of eight donors.

This sequence originates from a human donor in good health (CMV status not recorded). Some clones in this sample may be carry-over from other donors' samples. The chain uses TRBV7-9 and TRBJ2-5; 13 bases in between match TRBD2. Sequenced sample: PBMCs. In nucleotide form, the sequence is TGTGCCAGCAGCTCCTGGACTAGCGGGAGTCGGGAGACCCAGTACTTC. This gives the protein CASSSWTSGSRETQYF.